This record covers a single T cell receptor (beta chain). What it binds is unknown. CD45RO/CCR7/CD25/CD127/CD95/CD27 staining was used to isolate CD4+ naive, central memory, regulatory and stem cell-like memory cells by sorting. Purity above 95% was achieved in all sorted populations. The isolated RNA, all of it, was reverse transcribed, so expressed TCRB transcripts were what got sequenced. Profiling relied on immunoSEQ multiplex PCR, and the TCRdb table lists in-frame clones only, not all of them. Altogether 95,000 to 150,000 clones are present, over 15% being singletons, with the ten largest covering 2% to 2.5%. This specimen belongs to a study of beta chain features in type 1 diabetes. Study-level results: Naive, central memory and Treg TCRB repertoires appeared more alike in patients than in healthy donors. All four CD4+ subsets of Type 1 diabetes patients contained TCRB CDR3s that were moderately but significantly shorter.

V shed 6 bases and J 4 bases; nucleotides not matched to a gene: 7. The V gene's germline CDR1 is SGHRS and CDR2 YFSETQ. CDR3 length: 15 residues. This clonotype was obtained from a man under 40 with type 1 diabetes. Input material: central memory CD4+ T cells from blood. The V and J genes are TRBV5-1 and TRBJ2-1; 10 bases map to TRBD2. CDR3 bases: TGCGCCAGCACAAAACTAGCGGGGCTTTACAATGAGCAGTTCTTC. Its protein is CASTKLAGLYNEQFF.